This entry lists 11 T cell receptor beta chains sequenced from one sample in a study of shared clonotypes between healthy human individuals. Clones were read by immunoSEQ multiplex PCR, and TCRdb kept only the in-frame ones, dropping some. The sample shows hundreds of thousands of clones, around 96% of them seen only once. Source material: naive CD4+ T cells sorted from blood. Stated subset: CD45RA+ positively selected. The receptors derive from a woman in her 30s in good health.

This chain joins TRBV27 and TRBJ2-5; 8 bases fit TRBD2. Near its end, the DNA agrees better with TRBJ2-7, so the J call may be wrong. CDR1 is MNHEY and CDR2 is SMNVEV in the germline V gene (reference sequence). The CDR3 has 15 residues. The CDR3 here is CASSSLAGTSYEQYF. The CDR3 DNA reads as TGTGCCAGCAGTTCCTTAGCGGGAACCTCCTACGAGCAGTACTTC.

The CDR3 DNA sequence: TGTGCCAGCAGGCGTGGGGGGGCGGTTGAAGAGCAGTACTTC. Amino acid sequence: CASRRGGAVEEQYF. This chain connects TRBV28 to TRBJ2-7, with D tentatively TRBD2 (7 bases). Trimming removed 6 bases at V and 7 bases at J, with 19 bases between. The length of the CDR3 is 14 residues. Germline V CDR1 and CDR2: MDHEN, SYDVKM.

This chain's CDR3 is CAWTLGGTDTQYF. The CDR3, as DNA: TGTGCCTGGACTCTCGGGGGCACAGATACGCAGTATTTT. The chain links TRBV30 to TRBJ2-3, with a possible D match to TRBD2 (5 bases). Germline loops: CDR1 GTSNPN, CDR2 SVGIG (reference sequence). V shed 4 bases and J shed 1 base, with 9 bases lying between them. The CDR3 length is 13 residues.

A remark on this clone: At one of its ends the junction is not consistent with the germline gene, which may arise from a read error. The V and J genes are TRBV5-4 and TRBJ2-2; D possibly corresponds to TRBD1 (6 bases). Germline CDR1 SGHNT, CDR2 YYREEE (reference sequence). The CDR3 covers 14 residues. CDR3 nucleotides: TGTGCCAGCAGATTGGACAGTTACACCGGGGAGCTGTTTTTT. Encoded protein: CASRLDSYTGELFF.

This chain uses TRBV5-5 with TRBJ1-2; possible D gene TRBD1, 6 bases. V was trimmed by 0 bases and J by 4 bases, leaving 10 bases between them. Germline V gene lookup returns CDR1 SGHKS and CDR2 YYEKEE (reference sequence). The CDR3 extends over 14 amino acids. CDR3 in amino acids: CASSLDPGAYGYTF. In DNA, the CDR3 is TGTGCCAGCAGCTTGGACCCAGGGGCCTATGGCTACACCTTC.

The chain combines TRBV11-2 with TRBJ2-3, with 12 positions matching TRBD2. The length of the CDR3 is 16 residues. With 5 bases clipped from V and 6 bases from J, the junction kept 9 bases outside the gene matches. The germline gives CDR1 SGHAT, CDR2 FQNNGV. CDR3 coding DNA: TGTGCCAGCAGCGCCCGGACTAGCGGGGCCCAGGATACGCAGTATTTT. Its protein product is CASSARTSGAQDTQYF.

J is TRBJ2-5 and V is TRBV5-1; 10 bases are shared with TRBD2. Germline V gene data show CDR1 as SGHRS and CDR2 as YFSETQ. CDR3 size: 16 residues. J gave up 5 bases and V 0 bases, and 7 bases lay outside the gene matches. DNA of the CDR3: TGCGCCAGCAGCTTGGGGGCTAGCGGGAGTTTGGAGACCCAGTACTTC. This translates into CASSLGASGSLETQYF.

This CDR3 reads CASSARGSGETGELFF. The CDR3 DNA is TGTGCCAGCAGTGCGAGGGGCTCCGGAGAAACCGGGGAGCTGTTTTTT. This rearrangement joins TRBV6-1 to TRBJ2-2; D possibly matches TRBD1 or TRBD2 (5 bases each). Per germline, CDR1 MNHNS and CDR2 SASEGT. V was trimmed by 4 bases and J by 5 bases, leaving 17 bases between them. The CDR3 consists of 16 residues.

V gene TRBV11-2 combines with J gene TRBJ2-2, with D tentatively TRBD2 (7 bases). The CDR3 length is 17 residues. Germline lookup yields CDR1 SGHAT and CDR2 FQNNGV. V gave up 4 bases and J gave up 0 bases, with 15 bases separating them. As DNA, the CDR3 is TGTGCCAGCAGCTCGAGGGGGGGCGTGACGAACACCGGGGAGCTGTTTTTT. Protein sequence: CASSSRGGVTNTGELFF.

The V gene is TRBV30, the J gene TRBJ2-2; 10 nucleotides agree with TRBD1. This CDR3 contains 15 residues. V shed 1 base, J shed 4 bases, and the junction held 3 bases outside the gene matches. Germline CDR1 and CDR2: GTSNPN and SVGIG (reference sequence). The CDR3 sequence: CAWSGQGAITGELFF. CDR3 sequence (DNA): TGTGCCTGGAGTGGACAGGGGGCGATCACCGGGGAGCTGTTTTTT.

V is TRBV5-1 and J is TRBJ2-5; D uncertain. The J call may be wrong; the DNA end is better matched by TRBJ2-7. This CDR3 is built from 14 residues. Germline CDR1 reads SGHRS; CDR2 reads YFSETQ. For the CDR3, the DNA is TGCGCCAGCAGCTTGGCCGGGTCCCGCTACGAGCAGTACTTC. Its protein is CASSLAGSRYEQYF.